These 31 T cell receptor beta chains share one sample of origin, sequenced in a study of breast tumors, draining lymph nodes, adjacent tissues. TCRdb re-derived calls from the multiplex PCR reads in MiXCR, one entry per CDR3 protein. Of 84,000 or so distinct CDR3 sequences in the sample, about 27% are singletons; the top ten hold roughly 7.3%. Breast cancer patients provided tissue from their axillary draining lymph nodes. Source material: axillary lymph node tissue. All receptors derive from a female donor with breast cancer. Some clones in this sample may be carry-over from other donors' samples.

V gene TRBV25-1 combines with J gene TRBJ1-4, with TRBD1 matching over 9 bases. CDR1 and CDR2 from the germline V gene are MGHDK and SYGVNS. This CDR3 has 14 amino acids. V lost 4 bases to trimming and J lost 8 bases; unmatched junction nucleotides: 5. CDR3 sequence: CASSVGTGLEKLFF. DNA of the CDR3: TGTGCCAGCAGTGTTGGGACAGGGCTCGAAAAACTGTTTTTT.

The chain uses TRBV7-6 and TRBJ2-3; unclear D gene. The germline V gene has CDR1 SGHVS and CDR2 FNYEAQ. V was trimmed by 5 bases and J by 0 bases, leaving 9 bases between them. The CDR3 extends over 14 amino acids. The CDR3 coding sequence is TGTGCCAGCAGCCAAACTACAAGCACAGATACGCAGTATTTT. Translation: CASSQTTSTDTQYF.

This clonotype was seen repeatedly, ten times or more. This chain links TRBV7-7 with TRBJ2-3; D is possibly TRBD1 (5 bases). Germline loops: CDR1 SSHAT, CDR2 FNYEAQ (reference sequence). The CDR3 has 15 amino acids. V lost 5 bases and J 9 bases, leaving 21 bases between the germline ends. CDR3 amino acids: CASSKTDRDLSTQYF. As DNA, the CDR3 is TGTGCCAGCAGCAAGACAGACAGAGACCTCTCCACGCAGTATTTT.

This clonotype has a count of ten or more. The V gene is TRBV4-3, the J gene TRBJ2-7; 8 bases match TRBD1. Germline V gene data show CDR1 as LGHNA and CDR2 as YSLEER. The junction had 10 bases not matched to a gene; V was cut back by 3 bases and J by 9 bases. The CDR3 is 14 residues long. This CDR3 reads CASSQYAGTGTQYF. As DNA, the CDR3 is TGCGCCAGCAGCCAGTACGCCGGGACAGGTACGCAGTACTTC.

The V and J genes are TRBV20-1 and TRBJ2-2, with D perhaps given as TRBD1 or TRBD2 (5 bases each). This CDR3 contains 14 residues. CDR1 is DFQATT, CDR2 SNEGSKA, per germline (reference sequence). The ends were cut back, 1 base at V and 7 bases at J, with 13 bases in the middle. This CDR3 is CSARGSGTLGELFF. CDR3 in DNA: TGCAGTGCTAGAGGTAGTGGGACCCTCGGGGAGCTGTTTTTT.

This clonotype was detected ten times or more. This chain links TRBV7-9 with TRBJ2-7; 8 positions agree with TRBD1. This CDR3 is 16 amino acids long. After removal of 3 bases from V and 3 bases from J, the junction contained 10 bases not matched to a gene. Germline V gives CDR1 SEHNR, CDR2 FQNEAQ (reference sequence). CDR3 in amino acids: CASSFSGQGRDYEQYF. CDR3 coding DNA: TGTGCCAGCAGCTTCTCAGGACAGGGAAGAGACTACGAGCAGTACTTC.

This clonotype was observed at least ten times. A much larger clone lies one base from this, so it may be a read error. The chain has TRBV20-1 and TRBJ2-7; a possible D gene is TRBD2 (6 bases). V shed 6 bases and J shed 6 bases, with 21 bases lying between them. The V gene's germline CDR1 is DFQATT and CDR2 SNEGSKA (reference sequence). The CDR3 covers 14 residues. CDR3 loop: CSADEGLSISEQYF. CDR3 bases: TGCAGTGCGGATGAGGGACTCTCAATTTCCGAGCAGTACTTC.

This clonotype was observed at least ten times. This chain links TRBV6-2 or TRBV6-3 with TRBJ1-2; D remains unclear. Trimming stripped 4 bases from V and 4 bases from J, with 10 bases between. Germline V gene data show CDR1 as MNHEY and CDR2 as SVGEGT. The CDR3 has 13 residues. The CDR3 nucleotides are TGTGCCAGCAGTTCAACGGCTACCTATGGCTACACCTTC. This encodes CASSSTATYGYTF.

This clonotype was recorded many times. As DNA, the CDR3 is TGTGCCAGCAGCTTTGGACCGGGACAGAAAGGAAACACCATATATTTT. Amino acids: CASSFGPGQKGNTIYF. This chain joins TRBV7-6 and TRBJ1-3; 7 bases match TRBD1. V was pared by 3 bases and J by 4 bases, with 9 bases of the junction left unmatched. The length of the CDR3 is 16 residues. Germline V gene data show CDR1 as SGHVS and CDR2 as FNYEAQ. Using reference TRBV7-6 and TRBJ1-3 for the parts outside the CDR3, the full variable domain is GAGVSQSPRYKVTKRGQDVALRCDPISGHVSLYWYRQALGQGPEFLTYFNYEAQQDKSGLPNDRFSAERPEGSISTLTIQRTEQRDSAMYRCASSFGPGQKGNTIYFGEGSWLTVV.

This clonotype has just a few counts. This could be a read error, since a much larger clone is one nucleotide away. V usage is TRBV18 and J usage is TRBJ1-3; unclear D gene. V gave up 4 bases and J gave up 0 bases, with 10 bases separating them. This CDR3 is 15 amino acids long. The germline V gene has CDR1 KGHSH and CDR2 LQKENI. CDR3 residues: CASSQEDYSGNTIYF. The CDR3 nucleotides read TGTGCCAGCTCACAGGAGGATTACTCTGGAAACACCATATATTTT.

This clonotype was seen repeatedly, ten times or more. The V gene is TRBV4-3, the J gene TRBJ2-7; 8 bases fit TRBD2. The CDR3 is 14 residues long. V shed 5 bases and J 4 bases; nucleotides not matched to a gene: 7. The V gene's germline CDR1 is LGHNA and CDR2 YSLEER. CDR3 sequence: CASSSGGFPYEQYF. CDR3 nucleotide sequence: TGCGCCAGCAGCTCGGGGGGGTTTCCATACGAGCAGTACTTC.

V usage is TRBV4-3 and J usage is TRBJ2-3; D gene uncertain. This CDR3 contains 14 residues. V lost 4 bases to trimming and J lost 0 bases, with 8 bases between them. The germline CDR1 and CDR2 sequences are LGHNA and YSLEER. CDR3 loop: CASSPQYSTDTQYF. The CDR3 nucleotides are TGCGCCAGCAGCCCCCAATACAGCACAGATACGCAGTATTTT.

This clonotype has a count of ten or more. The gene calls are TRBV20-1 and TRBJ2-3; D call uncertain. The CDR3 is 12 amino acids. With 3 bases removed from V and 2 bases from J, the gap between germline ends came to 6 bases. Germline-derived CDR1 and CDR2 are DFQATT and SNEGSKA (reference sequence). The CDR3: CSARWTTDTQYF. The CDR3 coding sequence is TGCAGTGCTAGGTGGACCACAGATACGCAGTATTTT.

There are many counts of this clonotype. J is TRBJ2-7 and V is TRBV12-3 or TRBV12-4; unclear D gene. This CDR3 region has 15 residues. Trimming cost V 6 bases and J 0 bases, with 15 bases left between them. CDR3 in DNA: TGTGCCAGCAGCCGTGCGGCTGAGAGCTCCTACGAGCAGTACTTC. Translating it yields CASSRAAESSYEQYF.

This clonotype was recorded at least ten times. The rearrangement joins TRBV18 to TRBJ2-5; D may match TRBD1 or TRBD2 (5 bases each). V was cut by 2 bases and J by 1 base, with 14 bases left in between. Germline assignment: CDR1 KGHSH and CDR2 LQKENI. This CDR3 has 16 residues. The CDR3 sequence is CASSPRAGGTQETQYF. The CDR3 coding sequence is TGTGCCAGCTCACCAAGAGCAGGTGGGACCCAAGAGACCCAGTACTTC.

This clonotype was detected ten times or more. The chain couples TRBV3-1 to TRBJ2-2; D is ambiguous. V lost 1 base and J lost 4, with 13 bases in between. Looked up from germline, CDR1 is LGHDT and CDR2 is YNNKEL (reference sequence). The CDR3 consists of 16 residues. The CDR3 loop is CASSQVVGLSTGELFF. In DNA, the CDR3 is TGTGCCAGCAGCCAAGTGGTAGGGCTTAGCACCGGGGAGCTGTTTTTT.

The genes are TRBV20-1 and TRBJ2-3, with 11 bases aligning to TRBD2. This CDR3 contains 15 residues. Germline assignment: CDR1 DFQATT and CDR2 SNEGSKA (reference sequence). V lost 5 bases and J lost 0; bases outside the gene matches: 4. The CDR3 DNA reads TGCAGTGCTGGACTAGCGGGCGGTAGCACAGATACGCAGTATTTT. Translating gives CSAGLAGGSTDTQYF.

This clonotype came up many times. The V call is TRBV7-6, the J call TRBJ2-2, with 7 nucleotides matching TRBD1. This CDR3 has 12 residues. Germline trimming cut 5 bases from V and 10 bases from J; bases unmatched to any gene: 4. Germline assignment: CDR1 SGHVS and CDR2 FNYEAQ. As DNA, the CDR3 is TGTGCCAGCAGCCATGACAGGGAGGAGCTGTTTTTT. Its protein is CASSHDREELFF. Filled out from reference TRBV7-6 and TRBJ2-2, the complete variable domain reads GAGVSQSPRYKVTKRGQDVALRCDPISGHVSLYWYRQALGQGPEFLTYFNYEAQQDKSGLPNDRFSAERPEGSISTLTIQRTEQRDSAMYRCASSHDREELFFGEGSRLTVL.

CDR3 nucleotide sequence: TGTGCCAGCAGCCCGCAGGGGAGTGGTACTGAAGCTTTCTTT. It codes for CASSPQGSGTEAFF. V and J are TRBV3-1 and TRBJ1-1; D possibly corresponds to TRBD1 (6 bases). CDR1 is LGHDT, CDR2 YNNKEL, per germline (reference sequence). This CDR3 spans 14 amino acids. V lost 4 bases, J lost 5 bases, and 14 bases lay in between.

This clonotype has ten or more counts. The chain recombines TRBV6-6 with TRBJ2-7; D perhaps matches TRBD1 (6 bases). Looked up from germline, CDR1 is MNHNY and CDR2 is SVGAGI (reference sequence). The CDR3 length is 13 residues. Trimming took off 7 bases at V and 3 bases at J, with 13 bases between the two ends. DNA for the CDR3: TGTGCCAGCACTCGACAGGCAAGCTACGAGCAGTACTTC. Translated, it gives CASTRQASYEQYF.

The chain couples TRBV7-9 to TRBJ2-7; unclear D gene. V lost 1 base, J lost 7 bases, and 8 bases lay in between. Germline CDR1 reads SEHNR; CDR2 reads FQNEAQ (reference sequence). The CDR3 is 12 amino acids. CDR3 DNA: TGTGCCAGCAGCTTAGTAATCGGAGAGCAGTACTTC. Protein: CASSLVIGEQYF.

A note on this clonotype: This may arise from a read error, as a much more abundant clone is one base away. Because the CDR3's place on the DNA is in doubt, the DNA is left out and the CDR3 is given as listed by TCRdb. The V and J genes are TRBV18 and TRBJ2-1; whether TRBD2, the table's D call, matches the DNA was not checked. Per germline, CDR1 KGHSH and CDR2 LQKENI. The CDR3 length is 15 residues, termini included. CDR3 loop: CASSVAGGSYNEQLF.

The V gene is TRBV3-1, the J gene TRBJ2-1, with 7 nucleotides matching TRBD1. The CDR3 covers 14 residues. The germline CDR1 and CDR2 sequences are LGHDT and YNNKEL (reference sequence). Unmatched junction bases numbered 1, after V lost 1 base and J lost 4 bases. DNA for the CDR3: TGTGCCAGCAGCCAAGCGGGACAGTACAATGAGCAGTTCTTC. It yields the protein CASSQAGQYNEQFF.

This clonotype was seen many times. J is TRBJ2-5 and V is TRBV6-6; 8 nucleotides line up with TRBD1. This CDR3 has 12 amino acids. Germline V gene data show CDR1 as MNHNY and CDR2 as SVGAGI (reference sequence). V shed 5 bases and J 13 bases; nucleotides not matched to a gene: 9. Here the CDR3 reads CASSPRGPVRYF. The CDR3, as DNA: TGTGCCAGCAGTCCCAGGGGGCCGGTCAGGTACTTC.

This clonotype was seen more than once but under ten times. Possible read error: a much larger clone is one base away. The genes are TRBV27 and TRBJ2-3; 10 nucleotides agree with TRBD2. CDR3 length equals 15 residues. Germline loops: CDR1 MNHEY, CDR2 SMNVEV (reference sequence). Trimming cost V 6 bases and J 2 bases; bases outside gene matches: 5. The CDR3 loop is CASSRTSGNTDTQYF. In DNA form, the CDR3 reads TGTGCCAGCAGCCGGACTAGCGGCAACACAGATACGCAGTATTTT.

Concerning this clonotype itself: This may be a read error: a much more frequent sequence differs by one nucleotide. The chain has TRBV14 and TRBJ2-1; 16 bases match TRBD2. This CDR3 contains 16 residues. Germline V lookup: CDR1 SGHDN, CDR2 FVKESK. This CDR3 is CASSQGLAGGTQKQLF. The CDR3 region has the DNA TGTGCCAGCAGCCAGGGACTAGCGGGAGGGACACAGAAGCAGCTCTTC.

The rearrangement links TRBV20-1 to TRBJ1-2; D gene uncertain. The CDR3 consists of 13 residues. Germline V gene data show CDR1 as DFQATT and CDR2 as SNEGSKA (reference sequence). The V end was cut by 1 base, the J end by 9 bases, with 15 bases between. The CDR3 is CSARVGLGYSYTF. CDR3 DNA sequence: TGCAGTGCTAGAGTAGGCCTAGGGTATAGCTACACCTTC.

This chain links TRBV7-9 with TRBJ2-3, with 11 nucleotides matching TRBD2. V gave up 2 bases and J gave up 3 bases; unmatched junction bases: 10. The CDR3 has 18 amino acids. Germline lookup yields CDR1 SEHNR and CDR2 FQNEAQ (reference sequence). DNA of the CDR3: TGTGCCAGCAGCTTAATGGGTACTAGCGGGAGAGGGACAGATACGCAGTATTTT. The encoded protein is CASSLMGTSGRGTDTQYF.

This clonotype appeared many times. V gene TRBV13 combines with J gene TRBJ2-2, with 14 bases that match TRBD2. Losses at the gene ends were 4 bases for V and 5 bases for J; bases not matched to a gene: 12. CDR3 length equals 19 residues. In germline, CDR1 is PRHDT, CDR2 FYEKMQ (reference sequence). The CDR3 here is CASSSGTSGSWEVTGELFF. The CDR3 coding sequence is TGTGCCAGCAGCTCCGGGACTAGCGGGAGTTGGGAGGTAACCGGGGAGCTGTTTTTT.

This clonotype was counted many times. The CDR3 DNA reads TGCGCCAGCAGCCAAGGGCGGTCCAGTCCCTCCTACAATGAGCAGTTCTTC. This encodes CASSQGRSSPSYNEQFF. V gene TRBV4-3 combines with J gene TRBJ2-1; no definite D call. The V end lost 1 base, the J end lost 0 bases, and 13 bases lay between the germline ends. CDR1 is LGHNA and CDR2 is YSLEER in the germline V gene. The CDR3 contains 17 residues.

As for this clonotype: No DNA is shown, since the ends of the CDR3 on it are uncertain; the CDR3 is the one TCRdb lists. This chain joins TRBV2 and TRBJ2-2; no DNA check was done on the table's D call, TRBD1. CDR1 and CDR2 from the germline V gene are SNHLY and FYNNEI. The CDR3 length equals 24 residues, ends included. This chain's CDR3 is CASSELIGGPYEQYFGPGTGELFF.